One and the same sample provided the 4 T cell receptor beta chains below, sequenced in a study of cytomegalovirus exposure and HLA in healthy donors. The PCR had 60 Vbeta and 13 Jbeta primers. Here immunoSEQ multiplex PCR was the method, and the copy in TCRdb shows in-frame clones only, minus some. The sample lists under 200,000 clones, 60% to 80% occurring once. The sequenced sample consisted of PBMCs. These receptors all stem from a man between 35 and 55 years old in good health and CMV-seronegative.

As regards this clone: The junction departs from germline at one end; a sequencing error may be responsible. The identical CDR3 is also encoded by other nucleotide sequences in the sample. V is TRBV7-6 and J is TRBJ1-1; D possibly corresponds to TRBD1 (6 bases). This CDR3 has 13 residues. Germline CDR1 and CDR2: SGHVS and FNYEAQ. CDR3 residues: CASSSQGNTEAFF. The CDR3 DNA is TGCGCCAGCAGCTCACAGGGGAACACTGAAGCTTTCTTT.

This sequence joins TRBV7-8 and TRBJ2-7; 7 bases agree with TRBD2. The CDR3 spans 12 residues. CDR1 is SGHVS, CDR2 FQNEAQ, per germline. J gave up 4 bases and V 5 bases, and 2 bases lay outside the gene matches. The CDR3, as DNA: TGTGCCAGCAGCCCGGGGGGATACGAGCAGTACTTC. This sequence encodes CASSPGGYEQYF. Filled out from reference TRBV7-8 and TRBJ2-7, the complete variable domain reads GAGVSQSPRYKVAKRGQDVALRCDPISGHVSLFWYQQALGQGPEFLTYFQNEAQLDKSGLPSDRFFAERPEGSVSTLKIQRTQQEDSAVYLCASSPGGYEQYFGPGTRLTVT.

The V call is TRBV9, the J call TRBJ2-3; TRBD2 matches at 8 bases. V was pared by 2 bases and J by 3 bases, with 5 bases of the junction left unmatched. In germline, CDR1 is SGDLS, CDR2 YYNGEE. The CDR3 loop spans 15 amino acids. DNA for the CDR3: TGTGCCAGCAGCGTCGATAGCGGGACGACAGATACGCAGTATTTT. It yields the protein CASSVDSGTTDTQYF.

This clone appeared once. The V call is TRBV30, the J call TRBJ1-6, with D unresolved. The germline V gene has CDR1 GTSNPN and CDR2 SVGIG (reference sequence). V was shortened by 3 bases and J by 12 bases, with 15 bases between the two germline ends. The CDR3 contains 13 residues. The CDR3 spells CAWSGQRDLPLHF. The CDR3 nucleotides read TGTGCCTGGAGCGGGCAGAGGGATTTACCCCTCCACTTT. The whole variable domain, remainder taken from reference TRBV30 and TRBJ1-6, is SQTIHQWPATLVQPVGSPLSLECTVEGTSNPNLYWYRQAAGRGLQLLFYSVGIGQISSEVPQNLSASRPQDRQFILSSKKLLLSDSGFYLCAWSGQRDLPLHFGNGTRLTVT.